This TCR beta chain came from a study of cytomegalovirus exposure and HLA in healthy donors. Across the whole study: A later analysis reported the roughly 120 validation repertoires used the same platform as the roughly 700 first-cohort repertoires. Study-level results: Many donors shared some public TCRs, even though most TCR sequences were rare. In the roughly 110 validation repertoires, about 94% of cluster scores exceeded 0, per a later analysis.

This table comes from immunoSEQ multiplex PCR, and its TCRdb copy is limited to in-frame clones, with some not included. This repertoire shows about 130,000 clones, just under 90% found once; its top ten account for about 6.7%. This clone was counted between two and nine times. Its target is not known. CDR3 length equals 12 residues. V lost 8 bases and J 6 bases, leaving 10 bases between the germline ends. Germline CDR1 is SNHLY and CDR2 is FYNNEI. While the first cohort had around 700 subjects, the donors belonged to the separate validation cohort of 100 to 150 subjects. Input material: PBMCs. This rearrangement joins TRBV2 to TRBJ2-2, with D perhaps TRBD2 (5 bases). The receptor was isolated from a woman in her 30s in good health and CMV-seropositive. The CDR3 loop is CASSARAGELFF. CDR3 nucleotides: TGTGCCAGCTCTGCGAGGGCCGGGGAGCTGTTTTTT.